One and the same sample provided the 26 T cell receptor beta chains below, sequenced in a study of blood T cell repertoires in COVID-19. The repertoire was sequenced with immunoSEQ multiplex PCR; TCRdb's copy has only in-frame clones and lacks some. The sample has some 170,000 clones, about 91% seen once. The material sequenced was peripheral blood. These receptors were collected from a woman between 50 and 59 years old with acute or convalescent COVID-19.

The chain is built from TRBV11-2 and TRBJ1-5, with 9 positions matching TRBD1. The CDR3 has 15 amino acids. CDR1 and CDR2 from the germline V gene are SGHAT and FQNNGV. Losses at the gene ends were 5 bases for V and 3 bases for J; bases not matched to a gene: 5. As DNA, the CDR3 is TGTGCCAGCAGCGGCGGGACAGGGAACAATCAGCCCCAGCATTTT. It is translated as CASSGGTGNNQPQHF.

This clone was seen a handful of times. The chain links TRBV5-1 to TRBJ1-1; 10 bases are shared with TRBD1. V was pared by 2 bases and J by 4 bases, with 2 bases of the junction left unmatched. The germline gives CDR1 SGHRS, CDR2 YFSETQ. The CDR3 loop spans 14 amino acids. Here the CDR3 reads CASSFGTGATEAFF. The CDR3 DNA is TGCGCCAGCAGCTTTGGGACAGGGGCCACTGAAGCTTTCTTT. The whole variable domain, filled in from reference TRBV5-1 and TRBJ1-1, reads KAGVTQTPRYLIKTRGQQVTLSCSPISGHRSVSWYQQTPGQGLQFLFEYFSETQRNKGNFPGRFSGRQFSNSRSEMNVSTLELGDSALYLCASSFGTGATEAFFGQGTRLTVV.

The rearrangement joins TRBV5-4 to TRBJ1-4; the match to TRBD1 covers 8 bases. The CDR3 runs 15 residues. Losses at the gene ends were 0 bases for V and 6 bases for J; bases not matched to a gene: 4. Germline V gene lookup returns CDR1 SGHNT and CDR2 YYREEE (reference sequence). The CDR3, as DNA: TGTGCCAGCAGCTTGGGCGGGACAGGTGATGAAAAACTGTTTTTT. This encodes CASSLGGTGDEKLFF.

The chain uses TRBV18 and TRBJ1-1; D possibly corresponds to TRBD1 (5 bases). The CDR3 loop spans 19 amino acids. CDR1 is KGHSH, CDR2 LQKENI, per germline. Trimming cost V 3 bases and J 0 bases, with 23 bases left between them. In nucleotides, the CDR3 is TGTGCCAGCTCACCGCTGGGGCAGGTCCTTTTACGCATGAACACTGAAGCTTTCTTT. Translation gives CASSPLGQVLLRMNTEAFF. Combining the CDR3 with reference TRBV18 and TRBJ1-1 gives the whole variable domain NAGVMQNPRHLVRRRGQEARLRCSPMKGHSHVYWYRQLPEEGLKFMVYLQKENIIDESGMPKERFSAEFPKEGPSILRIQQVVRGDSAAYFCASSPLGQVLLRMNTEAFFGQGTRLTVV.

The chain is built from TRBV9 and TRBJ2-1, with D hard to call. This CDR3 region has 16 residues. Germline V CDR1 and CDR2: SGDLS, YYNGEE. Trimming left V 1 base short and J 0 bases short, with 11 bases between. In nucleotides, the CDR3 is TGTGCCAGCAGCGTACACCAGGAAAGCTCCTACAATGAGCAGTTCTTC. It codes for CASSVHQESSYNEQFF.

This rearrangement joins TRBV28 to TRBJ1-2; D uncertain. The CDR3 runs to 13 residues. The ends were cut back, 8 bases at V and 5 bases at J, with 15 bases in the middle. The germline CDR1 and CDR2 sequences are MDHEN and SYDVKM. CDR3 sequence reads: CASHPGPGYGYTF. CDR3 in DNA: TGTGCCAGCCACCCCGGGCCGGGATATGGCTACACCTTC.

This clone was detected a few times. CDR3 sequence: CASSVDGRGDQPQHF. CDR3 nucleotide sequence: TGTGCCAGCAGCGTGGACGGACGGGGGGATCAGCCCCAGCATTTT. The rearrangement uses TRBV9 and TRBJ1-5; weak D call: TRBD1 (5 bases). Germline lookup yields CDR1 SGDLS and CDR2 YYNGEE. The CDR3 totals 15 residues. V shed 2 bases and J shed 5 bases, with 14 bases lying between them.

The rearrangement uses TRBV5-5 and TRBJ2-3; a weak D match, TRBD1 (7 bases). V lost 4 bases, J lost 4 bases, and 16 bases lay in between. The CDR3 is 15 residues long. Germline loops: CDR1 SGHKS, CDR2 YYEKEE (reference sequence). CDR3 sequence: CASSLQGWRADTQYF. The CDR3 coding sequence is TGTGCCAGCAGCCTACAGGGGTGGAGGGCAGATACGCAGTATTTT.

The chain recombines TRBV6-2 or TRBV6-3 with TRBJ2-6; no clear D gene. The ends were cut back, 4 bases at V and 0 bases at J, with 7 bases in the middle. Germline CDR1 and CDR2: MNHEY and SVGEGT. This CDR3 comprises 15 residues. The CDR3 here is CASSFTSSGANVLTF. CDR3 nucleotide sequence: TGTGCCAGCAGTTTTACAAGCTCTGGGGCCAACGTCCTGACTTTC.

The V and J genes are TRBV5-1 and TRBJ1-5, with D tentatively TRBD1 (6 bases). Looked up from germline, CDR1 is SGHRS and CDR2 is YFSETQ. The CDR3 is 15 amino acids. Trimming left V 4 bases short and J 0 bases short, with 11 bases between. The CDR3 DNA follows: TGCGCCAGCAGCCCGGACAGCTCTAGCAATCAGCCCCAGCATTTT. Translation gives CASSPDSSSNQPQHF.

The genes are TRBV11-3 and TRBJ1-1; D uncertain. Trimming took 7 bases from V and 0 from J, leaving 9 bases between them. Germline values: CDR1 SGHNT, CDR2 YENEEA. This CDR3 is 13 amino acids long. The CDR3 spells CASTTEVNTEAFF. The CDR3 nucleotides read TGTGCCAGCACCACTGAGGTGAACACTGAAGCTTTCTTT.

Only a few counts were recorded for this clone. The chain links TRBV15 to TRBJ1-5; TRBD1 matches 7 bases. The V segment lost 1 base and the J segment 4 bases; nucleotides outside the gene matches: 7. The CDR3 sequence is 16 residues long. Germline lookup yields CDR1 LNHNV and CDR2 YYDKDF (reference sequence). DNA for the CDR3: TGTGCCACCAGCAGAGGATGGGGACAGAGAAATCAGCCCCAGCATTTT. The encoded protein is CATSRGWGQRNQPQHF.

The V and J genes are TRBV13 and TRBJ1-2, with D unresolved. CDR1 and CDR2 from the germline V gene are PRHDT and FYEKMQ (reference sequence). V lost 3 bases to trimming and J lost 7 bases, with 9 bases between them. CDR3 length: 12 residues. The CDR3 DNA is TGTGCCAGCAGCTTGGGAGGACTTGGCTACACCTTC. The encoded protein is CASSLGGLGYTF.

The J gene is TRBJ2-2, the V gene TRBV7-8; the D is unclear. Per germline, CDR1 SGHVS and CDR2 FQNEAQ. The CDR3 has 14 amino acids. The V gene lost 5 bases and the J gene lost 6 bases, with 13 bases spanning the gap. In DNA, the CDR3 is TGTGCCAGCAGCCCCTCGGTGGGCTCCGGGGAGCTGTTTTTT. Translated, it gives CASSPSVGSGELFF.

The V and J genes are TRBV18 and TRBJ2-3; tentatively, D is TRBD2 (7 bases). The CDR3 extends over 16 amino acids. The ends were cut back, 0 bases at V and 4 bases at J, with 14 bases in the middle. In germline, CDR1 is KGHSH, CDR2 LQKENI. CDR3 DNA: TGTGCCAGCTCACCACCAGGCGGGGGCGCCGCAGATACGCAGTATTTT. It translates to CASSPPGGGAADTQYF.

The chain links TRBV4-1 to TRBJ2-7, with TRBD1 matching 10 bases. The germline V gene has CDR1 MGHRA and CDR2 YSYEKL. The CDR3 runs to 17 residues. The J segment lost 3 bases and the V segment lost 2 bases, leaving 10 bases of the junction unmatched. This CDR3 is CASSQYVLGTGVYEQYF. CDR3 nucleotide sequence: TGCGCCAGCAGCCAATATGTCCTCGGGACAGGGGTCTACGAGCAGTACTTC.

The chain links TRBV18 to TRBJ2-3, with unresolved D. Germline V gives CDR1 KGHSH, CDR2 LQKENI. The V and J ends lost 2 bases and 4 bases respectively, with 4 bases between them. The CDR3 length is 12 residues. CDR3 in DNA: TGTGCCAGCTCACCAACGGCAGATACGCAGTATTTT. Protein: CASSPTADTQYF.

This clone was counted a single time. This chain joins TRBV5-6 and TRBJ2-4; TRBD1 matches 8 bases. CDR3 size: 14 residues. CDR1 is SGHDT and CDR2 is YYEEEE in the germline V gene. V trimming: 4 bases; J trimming: 2 bases; junction bases outside the gene matches: 2. The CDR3 region is CASSRQGSKNIQYF. CDR3 DNA sequence: TGTGCCAGCAGCAGACAGGGGTCCAAAAACATTCAGTACTTC.

The rearrangement uses TRBV27 and TRBJ1-6; 8 nucleotides agree with TRBD1. CDR1 and CDR2 from the germline V gene are MNHEY and SMNVEV (reference sequence). J gave up 10 bases and V 6 bases, and 2 bases lay outside the gene matches. The CDR3 runs 12 residues. CDR3 nucleotide sequence: TGTGCCAGCAGGGACAGGGACTCACCCCTCCACTTT. It yields the protein CASRDRDSPLHF.

The CDR3 bases are TGTGCCAGTAGTATGGGACTGAGGACGAACACTGAAGCTTTCTTT. The encoded protein is CASSMGLRTNTEAFF. The rearrangement links TRBV19 to TRBJ1-1; possibly TRBD1 for D (5 bases). CDR3 length: 15 residues. CDR1 and CDR2 from the germline V gene are LNHDA and SQIVND (reference sequence). Trimming shortened V by 3 bases and J by 1 base, and 12 bases separated the two germline ends.

The gene calls are TRBV29-1 and TRBJ1-1; D not certain. The length of the CDR3 is 10 residues. The germline V and J ends were trimmed by 6 bases and 8 bases, with 10 bases remaining between them. From germline, CDR1 is SQVTM and CDR2 ANQGSEA. As DNA, the CDR3 is TGCAGCGTAGTAAATAGAGAAGCTTTCTTT. Translation gives CSVVNREAFF.

This chain joins TRBV7-2 and TRBJ1-6; D perhaps matches TRBD1 (6 bases). The CDR3 runs to 18 residues. V dropped 5 bases and J dropped 4 bases, with 21 bases sitting between them. Germline V lookup: CDR1 SGHTA, CDR2 FQGNSA. This chain's CDR3 is CASSPLGTGLEYNSPLHF. CDR3 in DNA: TGTGCCAGCAGCCCCCTGGGTACAGGGTTGGAATATAATTCACCCCTCCACTTT.

V usage is TRBV6-6 and J usage is TRBJ2-7; 7 bases align to TRBD1. Germline V CDR1 and CDR2: MNHNY, SVGAGI (reference sequence). The CDR3 covers 15 residues. J gave up 0 bases and V 5 bases, and 7 bases lay outside the gene matches. The CDR3 protein is CASSRDRQSSYEQYF. CDR3 DNA sequence: TGTGCCAGCAGTCGGGACAGACAGAGCTCCTACGAGCAGTACTTC.

The chain links TRBV5-4 to TRBJ1-1, with TRBD1 identical over 11 bases. The CDR3 length is 15 residues. Trimming cost V 5 bases and J 4 bases; bases outside gene matches: 7. Germline V gene lookup returns CDR1 SGHNT and CDR2 YYREEE (reference sequence). This CDR3 reads CASSSGTGGATEAFF. The CDR3 nucleotides are TGTGCCAGCAGTTCCGGGACAGGGGGGGCCACTGAAGCTTTCTTT.

The gene calls are TRBV18 and TRBJ2-5, with D tentatively TRBD1 (6 bases). The CDR3 sequence is 14 residues long. Trimming took 6 bases from V and 2 from J, leaving 13 bases between them. From germline, CDR1 is KGHSH and CDR2 LQKENI. The CDR3 DNA reads TGTGCCAGCTCTCCGGGACAAGTGCAAGAGACCCAGTACTTC. This translates into CASSPGQVQETQYF.

This clone has just one count. The genes are TRBV7-2 and TRBJ2-5, with 13 bases that match TRBD2. With V trimmed by 11 bases and J by 4 bases, 7 bases remained unmatched. The CDR3 contains 14 residues. The germline V gene has CDR1 SGHTA and CDR2 FQGNSA. CDR3 sequence reads: CAVGLAGVAETQYF. The CDR3 DNA follows: TGTGCCGTAGGACTAGCGGGAGTTGCAGAGACCCAGTACTTC. Full variable domain (outside the CDR3, taken from reference TRBV7-2 and TRBJ2-5): GAGVSQSPSNKVTEKGKDVELRCDPISGHTALYWYRQSLGQGLEFLIYFQGNSAPDKSGLPSDRFSAERTGGSVSTLTIQRTQQEDSAVYLCAVGLAGVAETQYFGPGTRLLVL.